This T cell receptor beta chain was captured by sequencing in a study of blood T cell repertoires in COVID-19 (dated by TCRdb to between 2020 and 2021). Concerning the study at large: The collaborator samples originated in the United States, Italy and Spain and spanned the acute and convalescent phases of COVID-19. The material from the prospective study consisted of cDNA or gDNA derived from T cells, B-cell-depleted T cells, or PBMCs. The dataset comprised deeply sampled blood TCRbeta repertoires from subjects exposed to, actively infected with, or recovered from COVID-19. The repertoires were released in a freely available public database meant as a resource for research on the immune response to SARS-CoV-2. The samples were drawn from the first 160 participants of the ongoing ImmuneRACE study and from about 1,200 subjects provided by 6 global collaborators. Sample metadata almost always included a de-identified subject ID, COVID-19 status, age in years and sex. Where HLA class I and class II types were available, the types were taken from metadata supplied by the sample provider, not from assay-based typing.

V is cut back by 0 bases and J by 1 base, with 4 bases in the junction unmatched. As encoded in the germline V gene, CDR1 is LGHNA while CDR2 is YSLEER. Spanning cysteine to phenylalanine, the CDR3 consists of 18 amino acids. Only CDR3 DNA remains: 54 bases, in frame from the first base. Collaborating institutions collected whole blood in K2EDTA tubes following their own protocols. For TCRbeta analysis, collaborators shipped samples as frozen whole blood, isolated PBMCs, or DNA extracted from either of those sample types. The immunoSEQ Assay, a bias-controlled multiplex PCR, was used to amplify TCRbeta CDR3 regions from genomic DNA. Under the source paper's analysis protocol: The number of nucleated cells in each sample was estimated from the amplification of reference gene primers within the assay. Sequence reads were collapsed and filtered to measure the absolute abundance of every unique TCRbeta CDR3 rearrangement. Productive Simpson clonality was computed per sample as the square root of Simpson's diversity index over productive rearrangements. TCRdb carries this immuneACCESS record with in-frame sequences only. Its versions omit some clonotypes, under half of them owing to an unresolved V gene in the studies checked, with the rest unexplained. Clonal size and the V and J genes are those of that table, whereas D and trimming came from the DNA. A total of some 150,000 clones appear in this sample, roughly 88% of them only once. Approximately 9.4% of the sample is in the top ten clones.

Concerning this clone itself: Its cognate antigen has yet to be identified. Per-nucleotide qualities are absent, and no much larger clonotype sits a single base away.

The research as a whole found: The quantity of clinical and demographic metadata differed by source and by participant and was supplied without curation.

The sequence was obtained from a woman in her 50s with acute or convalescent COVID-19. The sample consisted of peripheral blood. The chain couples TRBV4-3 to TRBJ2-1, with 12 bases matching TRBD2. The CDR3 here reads CASSQDPLAGGSYNEQFF. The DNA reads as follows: TGCGCCAGCAGCCAAGATCCGCTAGCGGGAGGGTCCTACAATGAGCAGTTCTTC.